The next 31 T cell receptor beta chains were all read from a single sample in a study of T cell responses to AZD1222 COVID-19 vaccine. Sequencing used immunoSEQ multiplex PCR; TCRdb keeps in-frame clones, though not all of them. The sample holds more than 95,000 clones, roughly 89% seen once. The specimen was peripheral blood, collected on day 0 of MenACWY control vaccination. These receptors all come from an adult in good health.

The chain links TRBV29-1 to TRBJ1-2; 7 bases map to TRBD1. Germline-derived CDR1 and CDR2 are SQVTM and ANQGSEA. The CDR3 runs to 13 residues. V lost 4 bases to trimming and J lost 2 bases; unmatched junction nucleotides: 4. The CDR3 nucleotides are TGCAGCGTTGTTGGGACAGTGAACTATGGCTACACCTTC. It translates to CSVVGTVNYGYTF.

The chain has TRBV5-4 and TRBJ2-2, with D unclear. CDR1 and CDR2 from the germline V gene are SGHNT and YYREEE (reference sequence). The CDR3 spans 15 residues. Deletions cut 9 bases from V and 3 bases from J, with 18 bases between. The CDR3 loop is CATQNRGSDTGELFF. In DNA form, the CDR3 reads TGTGCCACCCAGAATCGAGGAAGCGACACCGGGGAGCTGTTTTTT.

V usage is TRBV3-1 (or the pseudogene TRBV3-2) and J usage is TRBJ2-7, with D unresolved. The CDR3 sequence is 15 residues long. In germline, CDR1 is LGHDT, CDR2 YNNKEL (reference sequence). Trimming cost V 4 bases and J 0 bases, with 13 bases left between them. In DNA form, the CDR3 reads TGTGCCAGCAGCCCCCGAGTGGGTAGCTCCTACGAGCAGTACTTC. As protein: CASSPRVGSSYEQYF.

The chain employs TRBV29-1 and TRBJ2-4; possible D gene TRBD2, 6 bases. The CDR3 contains 13 residues. Trimming took 1 base from V and 5 from J, leaving 9 bases between them. Germline values: CDR1 SQVTM, CDR2 ANQGSEA. CDR3 coding DNA: TGCAGCGTTGAAGGGGGGGTACAAAACATTCAGTACTTC. This translates into CSVEGGVQNIQYF. Filled out from reference TRBV29-1 and TRBJ2-4, the complete variable domain reads SAVISQKPSRDICQRGTSLTIQCQVDSQVTMMFWYRQQPGQSLTLIATANQGSEATYESGFVIDKFPISRPNLTFSTLTVSNMSPEDSSIYLCSVEGGVQNIQYFGAGTRLSVL.

The chain employs TRBV13 and TRBJ1-1; D remains ambiguous. Trimming removed 5 bases at V and 0 bases at J, with 13 bases between. CDR3 length: 15 residues. Germline V gives CDR1 PRHDT, CDR2 FYEKMQ (reference sequence). CDR3 protein: CASSRSGRVNTEAFF. The DNA of the CDR3 is TGTGCCAGCAGCCGATCAGGCCGGGTGAACACTGAAGCTTTCTTT. Full variable domain (outside the CDR3, taken from reference TRBV13 and TRBJ1-1): AAGVIQSPRHLIKEKRETATLKCYPIPRHDTVYWYQQGPGQDPQFLISFYEKMQSDKGSIPDRFSAQQFSDYHSELNMSSLELGDSALYFCASSRSGRVNTEAFFGQGTRLTVV.

The chain links TRBV4-3 to TRBJ2-7; 8 bases align to TRBD2. V lost 3 bases, J lost 2 bases, and 6 bases stayed unmatched. CDR3 length: 15 amino acids. Germline V lookup: CDR1 LGHNA, CDR2 YSLEER. Written as DNA, the CDR3 is TGCGCCAGCAGCCAGAGTAGCGGGACTCCCTACGAGCAGTACTTC. It yields the protein CASSQSSGTPYEQYF.

The rearrangement joins TRBV7-8 to TRBJ1-2; D uncertain. This CDR3 spans 14 amino acids. CDR1 is SGHVS, CDR2 FQNEAQ, per germline. Trimming pared 5 bases from V and 4 bases from J, leaving 14 bases between. The CDR3 here is CASSTRTPSYGYTF. DNA of the CDR3: TGTGCCAGCAGCACTCGGACCCCGAGCTATGGCTACACCTTC.

This clone was seen just once. The rearrangement joins TRBV27 to TRBJ1-1; D is uncertain. The germline CDR1 and CDR2 sequences are MNHEY and SMNVEV (reference sequence). The length of the CDR3 is 15 residues. V was trimmed by 4 bases and J by 5 bases, leaving 17 bases between them. The CDR3 DNA reads as TGTGCCAGCAGTTCACCGACCGCTGGTGGGACTGAAGCTTTCTTT. Its protein is CASSSPTAGGTEAFF.

The sample holds one count of this clone. The chain uses TRBV5-1 and TRBJ2-5, with 9 bases that match TRBD2. Per germline, CDR1 SGHRS and CDR2 YFSETQ. CDR3 length: 15 amino acids. V trimming: 7 bases; J trimming: 4 bases; junction bases outside the gene matches: 11. Here the CDR3 reads CASERGPAGGETQYF. The CDR3 DNA sequence: TGCGCCAGCGAGAGGGGACCAGCGGGAGGAGAGACCCAGTACTTC.

This rearrangement joins TRBV7-2 to TRBJ2-1; 8 bases line up with TRBD2. V dropped 5 bases and J dropped 0; count of bases not matched to a gene: 3. CDR1 is SGHTA and CDR2 is FQGNSA in the germline V gene. This CDR3 has 15 amino acids. The CDR3: CASSTSGSSYNEQFF. The CDR3 DNA sequence: TGTGCCAGCAGCACTAGCGGCAGCTCCTACAATGAGCAGTTCTTC.

The V call is TRBV5-8, the J call TRBJ2-2; 9 bases match TRBD1. Germline V lookup: CDR1 SGHTS, CDR2 YDEGEE. This CDR3 has 15 residues. Trimming cost V 4 bases and J 6 bases; bases outside gene matches: 7. The CDR3: CASSLNRGPAGELFF. CDR3 nucleotides: TGTGCCAGCAGCCTTAACAGGGGGCCCGCCGGGGAGCTGTTTTTT.

The chain combines TRBV9 with TRBJ2-2; D might be TRBD2 (5 bases). Per the germline V gene, CDR1 is SGDLS and CDR2 is YYNGEE. CDR3 length equals 14 residues. Trimming pared 0 bases from V and 4 bases from J, leaving 7 bases between. DNA for the CDR3: TGTGCCAGCAGCGTAGATGGGAGCACCGGGGAGCTGTTTTTT. Protein sequence: CASSVDGSTGELFF.

V is TRBV10-3 and J is TRBJ1-2; 10 nucleotides match TRBD1. The CDR3 loop spans 13 amino acids. Germline values: CDR1 ENHRY, CDR2 SYGVKD. V was pared by 8 bases and J by 1 base, with 1 base of the junction left unmatched. CDR3 sequence: CAIGDRGNYGYTF. The DNA for the CDR3 is TGTGCCATCGGGGACAGGGGTAACTATGGCTACACCTTC.

The chain is built from TRBV2 and TRBJ2-1; 8 bases are shared with TRBD2. Trimming at V came to 7 bases and at J to 3 bases, leaving 5 bases not matched to a gene. Germline CDR1 and CDR2: SNHLY and FYNNEI. The CDR3 contains 14 residues. CDR3 nucleotides: TGTGCCAGCAAAGGAGCGGGGGACTACAATGAGCAGTTCTTC. Translated: CASKGAGDYNEQFF.

This clone has a single count. V is TRBV4-1 and J is TRBJ1-2, with D unresolved. Trimming pared 5 bases from V and 8 bases from J, leaving 12 bases between. Germline values: CDR1 MGHRA, CDR2 YSYEKL. This CDR3 region has 12 residues. The DNA of the CDR3 is TGCGCCAGCAGCGCGCAAGGGATGGGCTACACCTTC. As protein: CASSAQGMGYTF.

This rearrangement joins TRBV11-3 to TRBJ2-1; D is perhaps TRBD1 or TRBD2 (6 bases each). V was clipped by 0 bases and J by 8 bases, with 11 bases between them. CDR3 length: 14 amino acids. The germline gives CDR1 SGHNT, CDR2 YENEEA. CDR3 protein: CASSLDPRGDEQFF. CDR3 DNA sequence: TGTGCCAGCAGCTTAGATCCTAGGGGGGATGAGCAGTTCTTC.

The V gene is TRBV7-8, the J gene TRBJ2-7, with D unclear. The CDR3 extends over 11 amino acids. CDR1 and CDR2 (germline): SGHVS, FQNEAQ. V was cut by 1 base and J by 5 bases, with 3 bases left in between. CDR3 in amino acids: CASSLDNEQYF. CDR3 in DNA: TGTGCCAGCAGCTTAGACAACGAGCAGTACTTC.

The chain is built from TRBV27 and TRBJ2-7; D possibly corresponds to TRBD2 (6 bases). V shed 8 bases and J shed 2 bases, with 19 bases lying between them. There are 15 residues in the CDR3. Germline CDR1 is MNHEY and CDR2 is SMNVEV (reference sequence). The CDR3: CASGGDSGPPYEQYF. The CDR3 coding sequence is TGTGCCAGCGGGGGAGATAGCGGCCCTCCCTACGAGCAGTACTTC.

This clone appeared a few times. The chain links TRBV18 to TRBJ1-4, with D perhaps matching TRBD1 (5 bases). The CDR3 length is 13 residues. Germline V lookup: CDR1 KGHSH, CDR2 LQKENI. V was clipped by 6 bases and J by 5 bases, with 10 bases between them. The CDR3 is CASSSGENEKLFF. The CDR3 nucleotides read TGTGCCAGCTCGTCGGGGGAGAATGAAAAACTGTTTTTT. The full variable domain, in which reference TRBV18 and TRBJ1-4 provide the parts outside the CDR3, is NAGVMQNPRHLVRRRGQEARLRCSPMKGHSHVYWYRQLPEEGLKFMVYLQKENIIDESGMPKERFSAEFPKEGPSILRIQQVVRGDSAAYFCASSSGENEKLFFGSGTQLSVL.

This chain connects TRBV18 to TRBJ1-2, with unresolved D. The CDR3 has 13 residues. V was cut by 3 bases and J by 1 base, with 6 bases left in between. CDR1 and CDR2 from the germline V gene are KGHSH and LQKENI. CDR3 residues: CASSPGDNYGYTF. The CDR3, as DNA: TGTGCCAGCTCACCGGGCGATAACTATGGCTACACCTTC. Using reference TRBV18 and TRBJ1-2 for the parts outside the CDR3, the full variable domain is NAGVMQNPRHLVRRRGQEARLRCSPMKGHSHVYWYRQLPEEGLKFMVYLQKENIIDESGMPKERFSAEFPKEGPSILRIQQVVRGDSAAYFCASSPGDNYGYTFGSGTRLTVV.

This chain links TRBV3-1 (or the pseudogene TRBV3-2) with TRBJ2-7; 7 bases fit TRBD2. V was pared by 6 bases and J by 3 bases, with 5 bases of the junction left unmatched. This CDR3 spans 13 amino acids. Germline V gene lookup returns CDR1 LGHDT and CDR2 YNNKEL (reference sequence). CDR3 residues: CASRVGGSYEQYF. The CDR3 DNA reads as TGTGCCAGCAGAGTAGGCGGGAGCTACGAGCAGTACTTC.

The chain links TRBV29-1 to TRBJ2-7, with 10 bases matching TRBD2. Germline CDR1 is SQVTM and CDR2 is ANQGSEA. The CDR3 spans 15 residues. The trim removed 2 bases at V and 3 bases at J, leaving 7 bases unmatched. This chain's CDR3 is CSVEFRTSGIYEQYF. The CDR3 nucleotides read TGCAGCGTTGAATTCAGGACTAGCGGAATCTACGAGCAGTACTTC.

The gene calls are TRBV11-2 and TRBJ2-1; 11 positions agree with TRBD2. Trimming removed 4 bases from V and 12 bases from J; junction bases left unmatched: 8. CDR3 length equals 14 residues. Germline CDR1 reads SGHAT; CDR2 reads FQNNGV. The CDR3 is CASSYGTSGLLQFF. The CDR3 nucleotides read TGTGCCAGCAGCTACGGGACTAGCGGTCTTCTGCAGTTCTTC. The full variable domain, its missing parts supplied by reference TRBV11-2 and TRBJ2-1, is EAGVAQSPRYKIIEKRQSVAFWCNPISGHATLYWYQQILGQGPKLLIQFQNNGVVDDSQLPKDRFSAERLKGVDSTLKIQPAKLEDSAVYLCASSYGTSGLLQFFGPGTRLTVL.

The V and J genes are TRBV7-3 and TRBJ1-2; 9 nucleotides agree with TRBD1. The CDR3 sequence is 15 residues long. V dropped 0 bases and J dropped 4; count of bases not matched to a gene: 3. Germline-derived CDR1 and CDR2 are SGHTA and FQGTGA. The CDR3 here is CASSLTGQGRYGYTF. In nucleotides, the CDR3 is TGTGCCAGCAGCTTAACCGGACAGGGGCGCTATGGCTACACCTTC.

The gene calls are TRBV6-5 and TRBJ2-7; maybe TRBD2 (5 bases). Germline V CDR1 and CDR2: MNHEY, SVGAGI. There are 15 residues in the CDR3. Trimming took 0 bases from V and 0 from J, leaving 9 bases between them. CDR3 loop: CASSYSSLGSYEQYF. CDR3 in DNA: TGTGCCAGCAGTTACTCGTCACTAGGCTCCTACGAGCAGTACTTC.

The rearrangement links TRBV9 to TRBJ2-2; 13 nucleotides match TRBD2. V was pared by 4 bases and J by 2 bases, with 5 bases of the junction left unmatched. The CDR3 is 17 amino acids. Germline CDR1 and CDR2: SGDLS and YYNGEE. This chain's CDR3 is CASSLRTSGGNTGELFF. The DNA of the CDR3 is TGTGCCAGCAGCTTGCGGACTAGCGGGGGTAACACCGGGGAGCTGTTTTTT. Together with reference TRBV9 and TRBJ2-2, the CDR3 gives the full variable domain: DSGVTQTPKHLITATGQRVTLRCSPRSGDLSVYWYQQSLDQGLQFLIQYYNGEERAKGNILERFSAQQFPDLHSELNLSSLELGDSALYFCASSLRTSGGNTGELFFGEGSRLTVL.

This chain uses TRBV19 with TRBJ2-2, with 10 nucleotides matching TRBD1. The CDR3 is 15 residues long. The germline V gene has CDR1 LNHDA and CDR2 SQIVND (reference sequence). Losses at the gene ends were 5 bases for V and 6 bases for J; bases not matched to a gene: 6. This CDR3 is CASSSRDRGSGELFF. The CDR3 DNA is TGTGCCAGTAGTTCGCGGGACAGGGGATCCGGGGAGCTGTTTTTT.

The chain recombines TRBV11-2 with TRBJ2-7; D is perhaps TRBD2 (6 bases). This CDR3 is built from 15 residues. Germline V gene lookup returns CDR1 SGHAT and CDR2 FQNNGV. The ends were cut back, 5 bases at V and 7 bases at J, with 21 bases in the middle. The CDR3 DNA is TGTGCCAGCAGCCCCAGGGCAAGCCAGGCGGGGGAGCAGTACTTC. Encoded protein: CASSPRASQAGEQYF.

The chain links TRBV21-1 to TRBJ1-1; the table's D gene call, TRBD1, was not cross checked with the DNA. TRBV21-1 is given as a pseudogene. The length of the CDR3 is 14 residues. The CDR3: CASKDITPDGEAFF. In nucleotides, the CDR3 is TGTGCCAGCAAGGACATCACTCCGGACGGTGAAGCTTTCTTT.

V is TRBV30 and J is TRBJ2-5; no clear D gene. There are 12 residues in the CDR3. V lost 1 base and J 1 base, leaving 4 bases between the germline ends. CDR1 and CDR2 from the germline V gene are GTSNPN and SVGIG (reference sequence). The DNA of the CDR3 is TGTGCCTGGAGTGGAGCCCAAGAGACCCAGTACTTC. Its translation: CAWSGAQETQYF.

This clone was picked up one time. The CDR3 loop reads CASSEGGSWLDGYTF. DNA of the CDR3: TGTGCCAGCAGTGAAGGAGGGAGCTGGCTCGATGGCTACACCTTC. The V gene is TRBV25-1, the J gene TRBJ1-2; D remains unclear. Per germline, CDR1 MGHDK and CDR2 SYGVNS. The CDR3 runs to 15 residues. V lost 2 bases to trimming and J lost 6 bases, with 16 bases between them.